These 19 T cell receptor beta chains originate from one sample sequenced in a study of T cell responses to AZD1222 COVID-19 vaccine. Libraries were prepared by immunoSEQ multiplex PCR; TCRdb keeps only in-frame clonotypes and omits some of them. The data contain over 150,000 clones, almost 95% of them singletons. The source was peripheral blood, collected on day 0 of AZD1222 vaccination. The receptors were gathered from an adult in good health.

This rearrangement joins TRBV9 to TRBJ2-1; 10 nucleotides agree with TRBD2. The CDR3 contains 15 residues. Looked up from germline, CDR1 is SGDLS and CDR2 is YYNGEE. V gave up 0 bases and J gave up 8 bases; unmatched junction bases: 5. Written as DNA, the CDR3 is TGTGCCAGCAGCGTAGTAGCGGGAGGCCAGGATGAGCAGTTCTTC. Its translation is CASSVVAGGQDEQFF.

The chain is built from TRBV9 and TRBJ2-3; D is perhaps TRBD1 or TRBD2 (6 bases each). The CDR3 spans 14 residues. Germline CDR1 and CDR2: SGDLS and YYNGEE. The V end was cut by 0 bases, the J end by 4 bases, with 9 bases between. CDR3 protein: CASSVGGAPDTQYF. The CDR3 bases are TGTGCCAGCAGCGTAGGGGGGGCCCCAGATACGCAGTATTTT.

The chain carries TRBV5-1 and TRBJ1-5; unclear D gene. CDR1 is SGHRS and CDR2 is YFSETQ in the germline V gene. V lost 0 bases and J 1 base, leaving 8 bases between the germline ends. The length of the CDR3 is 15 residues. CDR3 in amino acids: CASSLGDISNQPQHF. CDR3 coding DNA: TGCGCCAGCAGCTTGGGAGACATCAGCAATCAGCCCCAGCATTTT.

This sequence joins TRBV10-2 and TRBJ1-5; no firm D call. This CDR3 contains 15 residues. V was trimmed by 3 bases and J by 1 base, leaving 10 bases between them. Germline V lookup: CDR1 WSHSY, CDR2 SAAADI. This CDR3 reads CASSERGRSNQPQHF. DNA for the CDR3: TGCGCCAGCAGTGAACGGGGAAGGAGCAATCAGCCCCAGCATTTT.

The rearrangement joins TRBV9 to TRBJ2-7; weak D call: TRBD2 (6 bases). The ends were cut back, 3 bases at V and 4 bases at J, with 14 bases in the middle. Germline V CDR1 and CDR2: SGDLS, YYNGEE. The CDR3 runs to 14 residues. Written as DNA, the CDR3 is TGTGCCAGCAGCGCCGCCGGGAGCGGGTACGAGCAGTACTTC. The encoded protein is CASSAAGSGYEQYF.

The chain links TRBV27 to TRBJ1-2, with D uncertain. Trimming removed 3 bases at V and 4 bases at J, with 12 bases between. This CDR3 spans 14 amino acids. Germline V gene sequence: CDR1 MNHEY, CDR2 SMNVEV (reference sequence). The CDR3, as DNA: TGTGCCAGCAGTTTGAGTCCTGTGGCCTATGGCTACACCTTC. Translation gives CASSLSPVAYGYTF.

This chain's CDR3 is CASSVRQGGYTF. CDR3 bases: TGTGCCAGTAGTGTTAGACAGGGTGGCTACACCTTC. The chain couples TRBV19 to TRBJ1-2; 7 nucleotides match TRBD1. V lost 5 bases to trimming and J lost 7 bases; unmatched junction nucleotides: 4. Germline CDR1 and CDR2: LNHDA and SQIVND (reference sequence). The CDR3 length is 12 residues.

The CDR3 region has the DNA TGTGCCAGCAGTGAGAGAATACGGAGCTCTGGAAACACCATATATTTT. This translates into CASSERIRSSGNTIYF. V gene TRBV6-1 combines with J gene TRBJ1-3; D not certain. Trimming pared 3 bases from V and 0 bases from J, leaving 12 bases between. Germline V lookup: CDR1 MNHNS, CDR2 SASEGT. CDR3 length: 16 residues.

The chain employs TRBV7-9 and TRBJ2-1, with 11 bases aligning to TRBD2. V was clipped by 2 bases and J by 3 bases; unmatched bases: 6. CDR1 and CDR2 from the germline V gene are SEHNR and FQNEAQ (reference sequence). The length of the CDR3 is 17 residues. The CDR3 loop is CASSLPPGTSGYNEQFF. In DNA, the CDR3 is TGTGCCAGCAGCTTACCACCCGGGACTAGCGGCTACAATGAGCAGTTCTTC.

The chain uses TRBV2 and TRBJ1-3, with D tentatively TRBD1 (6 bases). The CDR3 extends over 12 amino acids. CDR1 SNHLY and CDR2 FYNNEI come from the germline V gene. Trimming took 8 bases from V and 7 from J, leaving 12 bases between them. The CDR3 spells CASGQGSNTIYF. The CDR3 DNA sequence: TGTGCCAGCGGGCAGGGGAGTAACACCATATATTTT.

This sequence joins TRBV19 and TRBJ2-1; 15 bases line up with TRBD2. J was trimmed by 4 bases and V by 9 bases; bases with no gene match: 4. Germline CDR1 and CDR2: LNHDA and SQIVND (reference sequence). This CDR3 region has 15 residues. CDR3 DNA: TGTGCCAGCGGACTAGCGGGAGGGCCGTACAATGAGCAGTTCTTC. As protein: CASGLAGGPYNEQFF.

The CDR3 bases are TGTGCCAGCAGTGGTTCAGGCATTAATGAAAAACTGTTTTTT. Translation gives CASSGSGINEKLFF. V and J are TRBV6-4 and TRBJ1-4; unclear D gene. Germline CDR1 and CDR2: MRHNA and SNTAGT. V was shortened by 4 bases and J by 4 bases, with 10 bases between the two germline ends. The CDR3 is 14 residues long.

The chain couples TRBV10-1 to TRBJ2-1; 12 bases fit TRBD1. CDR1 and CDR2 from the germline V gene are WNHNN and SYGVQD (reference sequence). Germline trimming cut 0 bases from V and 8 bases from J; bases unmatched to any gene: 8. CDR3 length: 17 residues. DNA of the CDR3: TGCGCCAGCAGTGAGTCGACCATGGGACAGGGGGCTTATGAGCAGTTCTTC. Translated, it gives CASSESTMGQGAYEQFF.

The chain carries TRBV12-3 or TRBV12-4 and TRBJ1-5; no clear D gene. The CDR3 runs 13 residues. V lost 4 bases and J lost 9, with 13 bases in between. CDR3 residues: CASSSGPGRPQHF. The CDR3 DNA is TGTGCCAGCAGTTCCGGGCCCGGGAGGCCCCAGCATTTT.

This clone was counted a few times. The rearrangement uses TRBV6-1 and TRBJ2-7; TRBD2 is a possible D gene (5 bases). The germline gives CDR1 MNHNS, CDR2 SASEGT. The CDR3 consists of 15 residues. Between the trimmed V and J ends, which lost 2 bases and 0 bases, there was a span of 11 bases. The CDR3 nucleotides are TGTGCCAGCAGTGAACAAGGTCGGGGCTCCTACGAGCAGTACTTC. Translation: CASSEQGRGSYEQYF.

The rearrangement uses TRBV15 and TRBJ1-1; TRBD1 matches 7 bases. CDR1 is LNHNV, CDR2 YYDKDF, per germline (reference sequence). The CDR3 totals 14 residues. J lost 10 bases, V lost 0 bases, and 8 bases had no gene match. Here the CDR3 DNA reads TGTGCCACCAGCAGAGATAGGGGAGACAGGGTAGCTTTCTTT. Translation gives CATSRDRGDRVAFF.

The rearrangement joins TRBV7-9 to TRBJ2-2, with D perhaps given as TRBD1 or TRBD2 (5 bases each). Deletions cut 6 bases from V and 5 bases from J, with 13 bases between. The CDR3 covers 14 residues. From germline, CDR1 is SEHNR and CDR2 FQNEAQ (reference sequence). Here the CDR3 reads CASRWGTGTGELFF. DNA for the CDR3: TGTGCCAGCAGATGGGGGACCGGAACCGGGGAGCTGTTTTTT.

The V and J genes are TRBV28 and TRBJ1-1; D call uncertain. This CDR3 is 13 amino acids long. Germline V gives CDR1 MDHEN, CDR2 SYDVKM. V gave up 5 bases and J gave up 1 base, with 8 bases separating them. The DNA of the CDR3 is TGTGCCAGCAGTCCCCCAAGGAACACTGAAGCTTTCTTT. Translating it yields CASSPPRNTEAFF.

A word on this clone: The sample has other DNA sequences that encode this CDR3 too. The genes are TRBV6-4 and TRBJ2-3, with D possibly TRBD1 on 5 matching bases. CDR1 MRHNA and CDR2 SNTAGT come from the germline V gene. The V gene lost 2 bases and the J gene lost 3 bases, with 12 bases spanning the gap. This CDR3 region has 15 residues. CDR3 DNA sequence: TGTGCCAGCAGTGACGTGGGGCTGGGAACAGATACGCAGTATTTT. This gives the protein CASSDVGLGTDTQYF.